Below are 5 T cell receptor beta chains sequenced from a single sample in a study of regulatory T cells in long-lasting Graves disease (dated by TCRdb to the early 2020s). Sample time point, as interpreted from the label and publication: newly diagnosed GD, antithyroid drugs for less than 3 months. For both TCR sequencing and RNA sequencing, RNA was extracted from PBMCs in TRIzol. Library generation was performed with multiplex PCR. Sequencing used an Illumina HiSeq 4000. TCR beta libraries were built with iRepertoire HTBI primers and Arm-PCR amplification of CDR3 regions. TCRdb reprocessed the public reads (quality trimming at Q25 with fastp, clone calling with MiXCR) and kept in-frame beta chains. Each CDR3 protein appears once, grouped with its most common genes and DNA. Counted in this sample were about 420,000 distinct CDR3 sequences; approximately 16% of them appeared once. The top ten constitute 23% of the sample.

The sample also formed part of further work on T cells in Graves' hyperthyroidism and ophthalmopathy.

The sequences come from peripheral blood mononuclear cells (PBMCs), collected at new diagnosis, from a patient treated with antithyroid drugs. These receptors were obtained from a woman younger than 30 with Graves disease. Donor details come from another sample of the same person, matched by shared clones.

The CDR3 region has the DNA TGCGCCAGCAGCCCGGGACAGCTAGCCAAAAACATTCAGTACTTC. It is translated as CASSPGQLAKNIQYF. This rearrangement joins TRBV5-1 to TRBJ2-4; 7 bases fit TRBD1. The CDR3 sequence is 15 residues long. Germline V lookup: CDR1 SGHRS, CDR2 YFSETQ. Trimming removed 4 bases from V and 0 bases from J; junction bases left unmatched: 4.

The sample holds many counts of this clonotype. The chain employs TRBV28 and TRBJ2-4; unclear D gene. CDR3 length: 13 amino acids. Germline values: CDR1 MDHEN, CDR2 SYDVKM. The V gene lost 7 bases and the J gene lost 1 base, with 8 bases spanning the gap. CDR3 DNA sequence: TGTGCCAGCATCCCACGGGCCAAAAACATTCAGTACTTC. Amino acids: CASIPRAKNIQYF. The variable domain in full, with the rest retrieved from reference TRBV28 and TRBJ2-4, is DVKVTQSSRYLVKRTGEKVFLECVQDMDHENMFWYRQDPGLGLRLIYFSYDVKMKEKGDIPEGYSVSREKKERFSLILESASTNQTSMYLCASIPRAKNIQYFGAGTRLSVL.

This clonotype was picked up many times. The chain's CDR3 is CASSPTTGLNTEAFF. The CDR3 bases are TGTGCCAGCAGCCCGACAACAGGGCTGAACACTGAAGCTTTCTTT. The chain carries TRBV28 and TRBJ1-1, with a tentative D call TRBD1 (6 bases). The V and J ends lost 6 bases and 0 bases respectively, with 14 bases between them. This CDR3 spans 15 amino acids. The V gene's germline CDR1 is MDHEN and CDR2 SYDVKM.

Notes on this clonotype: A much larger clone differs by one base, so this may be a read error. This CDR3 fails to terminate in the conserved phenylalanine or tryptophan, so it likely reflects a read error. The chain links TRBV28 to TRBJ1-1; 11 bases are shared with TRBD1. The V gene end was trimmed by 3 bases and the J gene end by 5 bases; junction bases not matched to a gene: 5. From germline, CDR1 is MDHEN and CDR2 SYDVKM. The CDR3 extends over 15 amino acids. CDR3 bases: TGTGCCAGCAGTTTCCGCCGGGACAGGGGGACTGAAGCTTTCCTT. It is translated as CASSFRRDRGTEAFL.

The rearrangement joins TRBV19 to TRBJ1-1, with D hard to call. CDR3 length equals 15 residues. The V and J ends lost 4 bases and 1 base respectively, with 13 bases between them. Germline CDR1 reads LNHDA; CDR2 reads SQIVND (reference sequence). This CDR3 reads CASSTIHAGNTEAFF. The CDR3 coding sequence is TGTGCCAGTAGTACGATCCACGCGGGGAACACTGAAGCTTTCTTT. The full variable domain, rest sourced from reference TRBV19 and TRBJ1-1, is DGGITQSPKYLFRKEGQNVTLSCEQNLNHDAMYWYRQDPGQGLRLIYYSQIVNDFQKGDIAEGYSVSREKKESFPLTVTSAQKNPTAFYLCASSTIHAGNTEAFFGQGTRLTVV.